The 14 T cell receptor beta chains below come from one sample, sequenced in a study of blood T cell repertoires in COVID-19 (dated by TCRdb to 2019 to 2021). Preparation of the library involved the immunoSEQ multiplex PCR assay. Held by TCRdb, this immuneACCESS table contains in-frame sequences only and omits some clones. Under half of the omission traces to an unresolved V gene where checked; the cause of the rest is unknown. This sample comprises approximately 150,000 clones, about 81% of them detected only once. The top ten hold roughly 2.2% of the sample. Sequences were obtained from PBMCs or T cells enriched from blood (not recorded which). Receptor source: a man in his forties with acute COVID-19.

This CDR3 reads CARTDRENSPLHF. The CDR3 DNA follows: TGTGCCAGGACGGACAGGGAAAATTCACCCCTCCACTTT. This chain links TRBV2 with TRBJ1-6; 8 positions match TRBD1. Germline V CDR1 and CDR2: SNHLY, FYNNEI. V shed 9 bases, J shed 7 bases, and the junction held 5 bases outside the gene matches. The CDR3 contains 13 residues.

This sequence joins TRBV11-2 and TRBJ2-4; 7 bases match TRBD2. This CDR3 is 14 amino acids long. In germline, CDR1 is SGHAT, CDR2 FQNNGV. V lost 5 bases and J lost 0; bases outside the gene matches: 1. The CDR3 protein is CASSLAVAKNIQYF. The DNA of the CDR3 is TGTGCCAGCAGCCTAGCGGTAGCCAAAAACATTCAGTACTTC.

The chain recombines TRBV4-2 with TRBJ2-5; 7 nucleotides line up with TRBD2. With 4 bases clipped from V and 0 bases from J, the junction kept 5 bases outside the gene matches. The CDR3 loop spans 15 amino acids. Germline assignment: CDR1 LGHNA and CDR2 YNFKEQ. CDR3 amino acids: CASSPAGEYQETQYF. CDR3 coding DNA: TGTGCCAGCAGCCCTGCGGGGGAGTACCAAGAGACCCAGTACTTC.

The chain joins TRBV29-1 to TRBJ1-2; D not resolved. V lost 4 bases and J lost 6, with 15 bases in between. Germline CDR1 is SQVTM and CDR2 is ANQGSEA. The CDR3 runs to 13 residues. CDR3 sequence reads: CSVVESQGHGYTF. The DNA of the CDR3 is TGCAGCGTTGTGGAGTCTCAAGGCCATGGCTACACCTTC.

Regarding this clone: Compared with germline, one end of the junction differs, possibly owing to a read error. This chain links TRBV5-1 with TRBJ2-7; 7 bases agree with TRBD1. Germline V lookup: CDR1 SGHRS, CDR2 YFSETQ. This CDR3 has 15 amino acids. The chain's CDR3 is CASSNTGTASSEQYF. Here the CDR3 DNA reads TGCGCCAGCAGTAATACCGGGACAGCGTCCTCCGAGCAGTACTTC.

This chain connects TRBV21-1 to TRBJ1-5; the listed D gene, TRBD1, was not tested against the DNA. TRBV21-1 is noted as a pseudogene. CDR3 length equals 17 residues. The CDR3 spells CASSKALGTGGGQPQHF. The CDR3, as DNA: TGTGCCAGCAGCAAAGCGCTAGGGACAGGGGGCGGCCAGCCCCAGCATTTT.

The chain uses TRBV9 and TRBJ2-7; the match to TRBD1 covers 8 bases. This CDR3 is 14 amino acids long. Per germline, CDR1 SGDLS and CDR2 YYNGEE. V was pared by 3 bases and J by 10 bases, with 12 bases of the junction left unmatched. CDR3 DNA: TGTGCCAGCAGCGCCCTAGGACAGGGAACGATCCAGTACTTC. Translated: CASSALGQGTIQYF.

This chain joins TRBV18 and TRBJ2-1; 10 nucleotides align to TRBD2. Germline V gives CDR1 KGHSH, CDR2 LQKENI. With V trimmed by 0 bases and J by 7 bases, 6 bases remained unmatched. The CDR3 totals 16 residues. The DNA for the CDR3 is TGTGCCAGCTCACCACCGAGCGGGGGGGCTCTAAATGAGCAGTTCTTC. It specifies CASSPPSGGALNEQFF.

A single count supports this clone. The chain has TRBV19 and TRBJ2-7; 10 bases align to TRBD2. The CDR3 extends over 16 amino acids. V lost 0 bases, J lost 5 bases, and 7 bases stayed unmatched. CDR1 is LNHDA and CDR2 is SQIVND in the germline V gene (reference sequence). The CDR3 loop reads CASSIDLRLAGDEQYF. For the CDR3, the DNA is TGTGCCAGTAGTATAGATCTAAGGCTAGCGGGAGACGAGCAGTACTTC.

V usage is TRBV19 and J usage is TRBJ1-2; 9 bases match TRBD1. The V gene end was trimmed by 5 bases and the J gene end by 2 bases; junction bases not matched to a gene: 3. The CDR3 length is 14 residues. The germline CDR1 and CDR2 sequences are LNHDA and SQIVND (reference sequence). DNA of the CDR3: TGTGCCAGTAGTTTCGGGACAGGGAACTATGGCTACACCTTC. Protein sequence: CASSFGTGNYGYTF.

In this sample, this clone turned up a few times. This sequence joins TRBV5-1 and TRBJ2-3; 7 nucleotides line up with TRBD2. J lost 4 bases, V lost 2 bases, and 4 bases had no gene match. The CDR3 spans 14 residues. Germline V gene sequence: CDR1 SGHRS, CDR2 YFSETQ. The DNA of the CDR3 is TGCGCCAGCAGCTTCGGACTAGACCCAGATACGCAGTATTTT. Translated: CASSFGLDPDTQYF.

CDR3 nucleotides: TGTGCCAGCAGCCAATCGGGACAGGGAAACACTGAAGCTTTCTTT. It is translated as CASSQSGQGNTEAFF. The chain employs TRBV16 and TRBJ1-1, with 9 bases that match TRBD1. Unmatched junction bases numbered 1, after V lost 0 bases and J lost 2 bases. Looked up from germline, CDR1 is KGHSY and CDR2 is FQNENV. The CDR3 is 15 amino acids.

This chain joins TRBV11-1 and TRBJ1-5; 9 bases are shared with TRBD1. CDR1 and CDR2 (germline): SGHAT, FQDESV (reference sequence). The trim removed 5 bases at V and 2 bases at J, leaving 4 bases unmatched. This CDR3 has 15 residues. CDR3 nucleotides: TGTGCCAGCAGCCTCACAGGGGGCGGCAATCAGCCCCAGCATTTT. This encodes CASSLTGGGNQPQHF.

This sequence joins TRBV5-1 and TRBJ2-7, with D unclear. Germline CDR1 is SGHRS and CDR2 is YFSETQ. This CDR3 has 13 residues. V dropped 4 bases and J dropped 1 base, with 9 bases sitting between them. The CDR3 protein is CASSPDISYEQYF. The CDR3 DNA sequence: TGCGCCAGCAGCCCCGACATTTCCTACGAGCAGTACTTC.